This T cell receptor (beta chain) is drawn from a study of shared clonotypes between healthy human individuals. Naivety among CD8 cells was defined by CD45RO negativity and positive CCR7 selection, thereby excluding terminally differentiated effector memory CD45RA+ cells. CDR3 length: 15 residues. Germline-derived CDR1 and CDR2 are LNHDA and SQIVND (reference sequence). Deletions cut 2 bases from V and 2 bases from J, with 10 bases between. This table comes from immunoSEQ multiplex PCR, and its TCRdb copy is limited to in-frame clones, with some not included. The data contain over 750,000 clones, about 96% of them singletons.

The chain joins TRBV19 to TRBJ2-1; no definite D call. The TCR was taken from a man between 25 and 39 years old in good health. Sequences were obtained from naive CD8+ T cells sorted from blood. Here the CDR3 DNA reads TGTGCCAGTAGTATAATGGAGACTCCCTACAATGAGCAGTTCTTC. This encodes CASSIMETPYNEQFF.